Sequencing of this TCR beta chain was carried out in a study of cytomegalovirus exposure and HLA in healthy donors (dated by TCRdb to about 2017). For the study in its entirety: An earlier analysis of several hundred of the donors reported roughly 300 Gb of sequence data and more than 90 million unique TCR beta sequences from roughly 200 million T cells. An early release that covered roughly 600 HLA-typed donors contained 250 to 350 gigabases of sequencing data and tens of millions of unique TCR sequences. Among the roughly 400 genotyped donors, around 79% belonged to the genetic ancestry cluster associated with self-reported Caucasian donors. The study aimed to test whether cataloging public T cell receptors could reveal signatures of past pathogen exposure. The T cell repertoires of 666 subjects were profiled by immunosequencing and related to cytomegalovirus serostatus. In addition to the first cohort of several hundred subjects, a separate validation cohort of approximately 120 different subjects was used. To predict cytomegalovirus infection status, the study combined high-throughput TCR immunosequencing, statistical association of individual TCRs with disease status, and machine learning. To study patterns of TCR occurrence, a later analysis re-analyzed previously published TCR beta repertoires from hundreds of donors and added high-resolution HLA genotyping. Rather than using new phenotypic data, the later analysis identified candidate immune exposures from TCR beta sequences and from how often those sequences occurred across donors. In an earlier analysis of roughly 580 of the donors, high-throughput TCR beta sequencing was used to judge whether each TCR beta V gene segment behaved as functional or pseudogenic. Alongside the repertoire data, information on donor age, sex, ethnicity and CMV serostatus was compiled. Genome-wide SNP genotypes for about 60% of the 666 donors were used in a later genetic analysis, which treated that subset as a discovery cohort. All discovery cohort repertoires had been generated on a single sequencing platform. Both class I and class II loci were covered by HLA typing, at four-digit resolution. Typing coverage differed by locus: A, B, C, DRB1 and DQB1 were typed in roughly 620-630 donors, DQA1 in 522, DPA1 in 600 to 610, and DPB1 in 472. Because of strong linkage in the cohort, roughly five DR-DQ haplotypes were treated as single units for association and clustering. On average, roughly 240,000 unique TCR beta nucleotide sequences were sequenced per donor among some 420 genotyped donors of the cohort, with around 19% of those sequences being non-productive. Here is what the overall study found, with its caveats: Because some donors lacked HLA typing at each locus, the association tests relied only on the typed subset. According to a later genetic analysis, donors in an Asian-associated ancestry cluster had fewer N-insertions in productive TCRs than the roughly 670-donor mean. When HLA alleles, especially DR and DQ, strongly co-occurred, attributing TCR associations to individual alleles was difficult. A cluster of highly shared sequence variants was judged likely to be a technical artifact of the sequencing pipeline. In a later analysis, HLA-associated TCR beta chains were found to be more clonally expanded and to have lower generation probabilities than equally common non-associated chains. In an earlier analysis of around 600 of the donors, most TCR beta V segments were observed in productive rearrangements about 87% or about 30% of the time, broadly matching IMGT annotations. Three of the identified cytomegalovirus-associated TCR beta chains were confirmed in vitro to be specific for cytomegalovirus antigens. The classifier was reported to diagnose cytomegalovirus status with high specificity and sensitivity in both the original and validation cohorts. Linkage disequilibrium might explain the correlated functional status among segregating V segments, but an unknown experimental factor could not be excluded. Across donors, most TCR sequences were observed very rarely, whereas some public TCRs were present in many individuals. The earlier analysis of a few hundred of the donors excluded roughly 17 rarely observed V segments, including chromosome 9 orphons, because counts were too low. According to a later analysis, parvovirus B19, influenza, CMV and Epstein-Barr virus appeared linked to several top co-occurrence clusters. According to a later analysis, most CMV-associated TCR beta chains appeared to be HLA-restricted, and the HLA associations seemed to be driven largely by CMV exposure. A further reported finding was that TCR beta sequences accurately predicted the HLA-A and HLA-B alleles for most subjects in the first cohort. Presence/absence analyses assumed roughly uniform sequencing depth across donors, an assumption that may not hold. CMV serostatus was the only immune exposure information available for the cohort. Only TCR beta chains were sequenced in this cohort, and the absence of alpha or paired-chain data limited detectable features. A later analysis associated about 18,000 TCR beta sequences with specific HLA alleles at a false discovery rate of 0.05. Some IMGT-functional V segments, including TRBV6-2 and TRBV6-3, could not be distinguished by the 87-base-pair reads and were therefore excluded. In the study, 164 TCR beta chains were listed as associated with cytomegalovirus. In a later analysis, TCR association rates were found to vary across HLA loci, with the most associated TCRs seen for DRB1 alleles and the fewest for HLA-C alleles. The authors suggested that the approach could potentially be extended to other disease states and immunological phenotypes. An association between a missense DCLRE1C variant and V-gene and J-gene trimming of TCR beta chains was found in a later genetic analysis and replicated in an independent cohort.

In total, roughly 670 healthy bone marrow donors made up the cohort. Cohort members were all nominally healthy when sampled, although unrecorded immune exposures were likely present. The donor tested CMV seropositive and was one of the 289 seropositive cohort members. Each donor provided a peripheral blood sample, and peripheral blood mononuclear cells were used for TCR beta sequencing. The Qiagen DNeasy Blood Extraction Kit was used to extract genomic DNA from the blood cell samples. Libraries were built with the immunoSEQ multiplex PCR assay. For the multiplex PCR, a mixture combining 60 forward primers for TCR Vbeta segments and 13 reverse primers for TCR Jbeta segments was used. The CDR3 region of rearranged TCR beta genes was amplified from genomic DNA with a multiplex PCR assay. The amplified TCR beta libraries were sequenced on the Illumina HiSeq System as 87-base-pair reads. Per the original workflow: A later analysis tallied 75 million to 85 million unique TCR beta chains across the 660 or so repertoires, and some 10 million of those chains were shared by two or more donors. A nearest-neighbor algorithm error-corrected the raw reads and collapsed the reads into unique sequences, merging closely related sequences to remove PCR and sequencing errors. CDR3 sequences were aligned to IMGT reference sequences to assign V, D and J gene segments. For a sequence to be retained, a match of at least six nucleotides was required to both a V gene segment and a J gene segment. Rearrangements were called productive when the CDR3 lacked stop codons and stayed in frame with V and J; all others were non-productive. Following IMGT convention, CDR3 was defined as the stretch from the second conserved V-encoded cysteine up to the conserved J-encoded phenylalanine. In an earlier analysis of approximately 590 of the donors, sequences lacking an unambiguous match to a single V gene segment were excluded. In an earlier analysis of several hundred of the donors, V segments were called functional above 56.7% productive rearrangements and were called segregating when the between-donor standard deviation exceeded 5%. To diagnose cytomegalovirus status from the catalog of TCR beta chain sequences, a statistical classification framework was built. In a later analysis, V and J genes were assigned by comparing TCR nucleotide sequences against IMGT/GENE-DB human TR gene sequences. Using the TCRdist pipeline, a later analysis assigned CDR3 sequences along with most-parsimonious VDJ recombination scenarios. In a later analysis, every TCR beta chain was defined by the combination of its CDR3 amino acid sequence and its V-gene family, and reads without a unique V-gene family were dropped. To address suspected cross-contamination and a sequencing artifact, a later analysis removed approximately 600 highly shared, low-generation-probability nucleotide sequences. In a later analysis, a clonal expansion index was calculated for each public chain from normalized within-repertoire ranks of inferred template counts. In a later analysis, generation probabilities were computed using a VDJ recombination model fitted to out-of-frame rearrangements, and the results were checked against IGoR. In a later analysis, hypergeometric tests were used to score TCR-TCR, TCR-HLA and TCR-CMV co-occurrence, with a repertoire-size bias correction applied to TCR pairs. A later analysis estimated false discovery rates by permuting HLA or CMV assignments 20 times. In a later analysis, co-occurring TCRs were grouped with DBSCAN, and TCRdist sequence similarity was added when clustering was performed within HLA-allele-positive subsets. For co-occurrence clustering, repertoires with fewer than 30,000 or more than 120,000 public chains were excluded, along with roughly 5 repertoires with anomalous nucleotide sharing. TCRdb mirrors the immuneACCESS table, restricted to in-frame sequences. Some clones are absent from its copies; in checked studies, under half trace to an unresolved V gene, and the reason for the others is unknown. V and J calls and clone size are copied from that table; D and trimming were computed from the DNA. The sample table holds fewer than 90,000 clones, of which approximately 70% were seen once. The ten most abundant clones make up roughly 9.8% of the sample.

V was cut back by 0 bases and J by 5 bases, leaving a gap of 9 bases between them. Spanning cysteine to phenylalanine, the CDR3 consists of 14 amino acids. The DNA shown is the 42-base CDR3, in frame from base 1. CDR1 and CDR2 are drawn from the germline V gene (reference sequence): SGHNT, YYREEE. This clone was counted only a few times. Its binding antigen is unknown. No base-level quality is on record; no much larger clone is a single base apart. The sequence is built from TRBV5-4 and TRBJ2-1; no D gene call is confident. The receptor was isolated from a woman aged 50 to 60 in good health and CMV-seropositive. The material sequenced was PBMCs. The CDR3 reads as follows: CASSLATMDNEQFF. DNA sequence: TGTGCCAGCAGCTTGGCCACTATGGACAATGAGCAGTTCTTC. This CDR3, with the reference TRBV5-4 and TRBJ2-1 proteins standing in past its ends, gives the full variable domain ETGVTQSPTHLIKTRGQQVTLRCSSQSGHNTVSWYQQALGQGPQFIFQYYREEENGRGNFPPRFSGLQFPNYSSELNVNALELDDSALYLCASSLATMDNEQFFGPGTRLTVL.